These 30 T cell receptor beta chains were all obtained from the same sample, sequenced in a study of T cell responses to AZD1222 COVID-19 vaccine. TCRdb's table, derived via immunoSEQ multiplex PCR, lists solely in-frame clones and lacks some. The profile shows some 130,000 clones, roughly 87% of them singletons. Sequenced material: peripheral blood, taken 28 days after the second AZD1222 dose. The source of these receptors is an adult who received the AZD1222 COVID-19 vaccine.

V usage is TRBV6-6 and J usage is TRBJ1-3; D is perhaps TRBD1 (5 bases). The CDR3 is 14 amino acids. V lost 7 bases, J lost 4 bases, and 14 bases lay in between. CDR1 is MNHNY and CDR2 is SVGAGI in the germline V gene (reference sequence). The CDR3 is CASKRGSSGNTIYF. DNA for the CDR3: TGTGCCAGCAAGAGGGGAAGCTCCGGAAACACCATATATTTT.

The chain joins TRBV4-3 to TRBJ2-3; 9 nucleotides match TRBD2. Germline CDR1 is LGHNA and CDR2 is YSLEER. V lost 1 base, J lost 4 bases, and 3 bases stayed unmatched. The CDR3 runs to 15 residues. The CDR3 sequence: CASSQGGGAPDTQYF. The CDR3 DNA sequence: TGCGCCAGCAGCCAAGGCGGGGGGGCTCCAGATACGCAGTATTTT.

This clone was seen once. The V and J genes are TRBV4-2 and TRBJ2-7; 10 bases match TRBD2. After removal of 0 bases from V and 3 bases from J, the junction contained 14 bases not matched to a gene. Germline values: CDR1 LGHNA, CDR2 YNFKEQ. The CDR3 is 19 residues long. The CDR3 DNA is TGTGCCAGCAGCCAAGATCCACCGGTATTCGGGACTAGCGACTACGAGCAGTACTTC. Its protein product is CASSQDPPVFGTSDYEQYF.

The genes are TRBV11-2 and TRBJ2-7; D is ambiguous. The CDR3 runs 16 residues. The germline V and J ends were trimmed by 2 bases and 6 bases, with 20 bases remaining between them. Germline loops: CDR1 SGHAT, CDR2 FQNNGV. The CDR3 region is CASSLLLPMAAFEQYF. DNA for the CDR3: TGTGCCAGCAGCTTACTACTCCCTATGGCAGCCTTCGAGCAGTACTTC.

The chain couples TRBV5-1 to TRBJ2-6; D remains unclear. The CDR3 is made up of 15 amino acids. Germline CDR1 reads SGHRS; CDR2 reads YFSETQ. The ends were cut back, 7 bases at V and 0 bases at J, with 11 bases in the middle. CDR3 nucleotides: TGCGCCAGCTGTCTACAGCACTCTGGGGCCAACGTCCTGACTTTC. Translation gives CASCLQHSGANVLTF.

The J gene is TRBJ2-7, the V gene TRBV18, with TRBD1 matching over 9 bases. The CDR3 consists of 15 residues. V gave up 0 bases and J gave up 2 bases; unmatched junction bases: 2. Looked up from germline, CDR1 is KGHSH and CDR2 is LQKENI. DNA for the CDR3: TGTGCCAGCTCACCACCGGGACAGGGAGCCTACGAGCAGTACTTC. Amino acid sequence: CASSPPGQGAYEQYF.

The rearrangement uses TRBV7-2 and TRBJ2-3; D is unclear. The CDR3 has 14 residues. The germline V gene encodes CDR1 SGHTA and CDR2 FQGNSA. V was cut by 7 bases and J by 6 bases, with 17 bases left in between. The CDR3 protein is CASTLGTLGDTQYF. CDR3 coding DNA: TGTGCCAGCACCCTTGGTACCCTCGGGGATACGCAGTATTTT. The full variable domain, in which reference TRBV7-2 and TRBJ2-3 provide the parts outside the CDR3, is GAGVSQSPSNKVTEKGKDVELRCDPISGHTALYWYRQSLGQGLEFLIYFQGNSAPDKSGLPSDRFSAERTGGSVSTLTIQRTQQEDSAVYLCASTLGTLGDTQYFGPGTRLTVL.

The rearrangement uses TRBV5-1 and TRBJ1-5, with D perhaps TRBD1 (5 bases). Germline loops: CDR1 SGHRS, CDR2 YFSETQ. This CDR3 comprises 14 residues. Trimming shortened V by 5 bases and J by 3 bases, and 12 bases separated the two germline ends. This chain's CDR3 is CASSPEGLNQPQHF. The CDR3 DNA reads TGCGCCAGCAGTCCCGAGGGGCTCAATCAGCCCCAGCATTTT.

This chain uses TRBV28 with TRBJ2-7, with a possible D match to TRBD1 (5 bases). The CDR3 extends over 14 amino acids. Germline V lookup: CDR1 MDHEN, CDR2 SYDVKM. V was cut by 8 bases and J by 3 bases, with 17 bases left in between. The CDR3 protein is CASQPPGLNYEQYF. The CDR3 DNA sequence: TGTGCCAGCCAACCACCAGGGCTAAACTACGAGCAGTACTTC.

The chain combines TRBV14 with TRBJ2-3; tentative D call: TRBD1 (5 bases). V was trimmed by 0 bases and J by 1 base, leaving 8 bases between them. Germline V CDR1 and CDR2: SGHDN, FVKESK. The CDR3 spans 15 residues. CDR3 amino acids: CASSQEGVGTDTQYF. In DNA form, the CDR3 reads TGTGCCAGCAGCCAAGAAGGGGTGGGCACAGATACGCAGTATTTT.

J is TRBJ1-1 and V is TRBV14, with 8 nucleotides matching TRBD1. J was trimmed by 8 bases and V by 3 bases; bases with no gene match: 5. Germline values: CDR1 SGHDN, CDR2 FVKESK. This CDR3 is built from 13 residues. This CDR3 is CASSHWTGPEAFF. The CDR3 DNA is TGTGCCAGCAGCCACTGGACAGGGCCAGAAGCTTTCTTT. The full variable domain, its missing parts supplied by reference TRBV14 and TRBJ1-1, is EAGVTQFPSHSVIEKGQTVTLRCDPISGHDNLYWYRRVMGKEIKFLLHFVKESKQDESGMPNNRFLAERTGGTYSTLKVQPAELEDSGVYFCASSHWTGPEAFFGQGTRLTVV.

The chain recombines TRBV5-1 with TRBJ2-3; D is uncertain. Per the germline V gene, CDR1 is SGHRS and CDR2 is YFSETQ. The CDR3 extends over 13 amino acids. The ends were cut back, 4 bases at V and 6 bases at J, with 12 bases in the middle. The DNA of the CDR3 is TGCGCCAGCAGCACCACAGTGCCCGATACGCAGTATTTT. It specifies CASSTTVPDTQYF.

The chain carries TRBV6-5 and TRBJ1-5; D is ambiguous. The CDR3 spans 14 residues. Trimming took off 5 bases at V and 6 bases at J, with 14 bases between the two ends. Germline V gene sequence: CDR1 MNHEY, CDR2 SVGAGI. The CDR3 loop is CASSPTRVRQPQHF. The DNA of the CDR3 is TGTGCCAGCAGTCCAACTAGGGTCCGTCAGCCCCAGCATTTT.

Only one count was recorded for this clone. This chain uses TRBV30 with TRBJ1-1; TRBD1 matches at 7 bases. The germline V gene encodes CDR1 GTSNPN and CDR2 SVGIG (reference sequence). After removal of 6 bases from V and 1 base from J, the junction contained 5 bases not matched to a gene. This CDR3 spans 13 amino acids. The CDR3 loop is CACPGQQNTEAFF. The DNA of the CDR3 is TGTGCCTGTCCGGGACAGCAGAACACTGAAGCTTTCTTT.

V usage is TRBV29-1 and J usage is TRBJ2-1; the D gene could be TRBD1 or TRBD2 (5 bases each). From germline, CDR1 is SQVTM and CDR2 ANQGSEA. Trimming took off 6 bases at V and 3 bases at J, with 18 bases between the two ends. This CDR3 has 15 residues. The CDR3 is CSVVRDPLIYNEQFF. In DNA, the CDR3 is TGCAGCGTGGTCCGGGACCCCTTAATCTACAATGAGCAGTTCTTC.

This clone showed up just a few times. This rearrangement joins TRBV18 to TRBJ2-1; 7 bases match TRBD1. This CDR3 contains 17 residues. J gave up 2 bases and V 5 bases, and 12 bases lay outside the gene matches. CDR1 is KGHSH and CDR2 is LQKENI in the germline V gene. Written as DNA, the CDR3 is TGTGCCAGCTCAACGGCGAGTATAGGGGGCGCCTACAATGAGCAGTTCTTC. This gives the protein CASSTASIGGAYNEQFF.

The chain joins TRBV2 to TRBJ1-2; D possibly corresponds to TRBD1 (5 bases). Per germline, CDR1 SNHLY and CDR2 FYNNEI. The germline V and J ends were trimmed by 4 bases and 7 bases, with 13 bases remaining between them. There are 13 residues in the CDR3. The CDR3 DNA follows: TGTGCCAGCAGTGTCGGGCAGGGAGGTGGCTACACCTTC. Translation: CASSVGQGGGYTF.

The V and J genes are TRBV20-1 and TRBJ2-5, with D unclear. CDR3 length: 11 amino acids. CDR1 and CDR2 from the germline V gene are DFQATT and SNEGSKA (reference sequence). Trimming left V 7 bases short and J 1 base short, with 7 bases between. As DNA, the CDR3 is TGCAGTGGTTGGCTCCAAGAGACCCAGTACTTC. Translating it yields CSGWLQETQYF.

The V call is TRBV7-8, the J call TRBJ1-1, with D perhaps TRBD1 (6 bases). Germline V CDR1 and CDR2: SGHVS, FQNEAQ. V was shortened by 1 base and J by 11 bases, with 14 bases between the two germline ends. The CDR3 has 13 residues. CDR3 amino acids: CASSLVGGGWAFF. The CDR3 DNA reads TGTGCCAGCAGCTTAGTTGGAGGGGGATGGGCTTTCTTT. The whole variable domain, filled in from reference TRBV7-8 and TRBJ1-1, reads GAGVSQSPRYKVAKRGQDVALRCDPISGHVSLFWYQQALGQGPEFLTYFQNEAQLDKSGLPSDRFFAERPEGSVSTLKIQRTQQEDSAVYLCASSLVGGGWAFFGQGTRLTVV.

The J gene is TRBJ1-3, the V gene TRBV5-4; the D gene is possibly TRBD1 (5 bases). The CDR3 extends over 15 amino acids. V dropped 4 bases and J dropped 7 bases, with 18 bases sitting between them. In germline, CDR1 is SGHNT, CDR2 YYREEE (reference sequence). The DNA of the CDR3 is TGTGCCAGCAGCCCCGGGACTCAGAGCGGGAACACCATATATTTT. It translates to CASSPGTQSGNTIYF.

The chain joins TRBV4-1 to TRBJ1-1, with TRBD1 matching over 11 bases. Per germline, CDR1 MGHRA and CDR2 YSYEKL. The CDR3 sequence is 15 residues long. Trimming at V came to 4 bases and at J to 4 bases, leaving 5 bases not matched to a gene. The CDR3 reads CASSPTDRGPTEAFF. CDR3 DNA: TGCGCCAGCAGCCCGACGGACAGGGGGCCCACTGAAGCTTTCTTT.

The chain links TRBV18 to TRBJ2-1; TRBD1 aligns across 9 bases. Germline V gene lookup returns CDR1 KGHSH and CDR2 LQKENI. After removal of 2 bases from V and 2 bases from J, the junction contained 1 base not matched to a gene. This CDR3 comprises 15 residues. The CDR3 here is CASSPRDRAYNEQFF. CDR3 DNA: TGTGCCAGCTCACCAAGGGACAGGGCCTACAATGAGCAGTTCTTC. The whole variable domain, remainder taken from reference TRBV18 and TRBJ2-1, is NAGVMQNPRHLVRRRGQEARLRCSPMKGHSHVYWYRQLPEEGLKFMVYLQKENIIDESGMPKERFSAEFPKEGPSILRIQQVVRGDSAAYFCASSPRDRAYNEQFFGPGTRLTVL.

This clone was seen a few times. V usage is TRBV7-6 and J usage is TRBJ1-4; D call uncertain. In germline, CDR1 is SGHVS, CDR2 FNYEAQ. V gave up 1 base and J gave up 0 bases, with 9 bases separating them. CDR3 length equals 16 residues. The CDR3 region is CASSLEVSATNEKLFF. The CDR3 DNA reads TGTGCCAGCAGCTTAGAAGTCTCCGCAACTAATGAAAAACTGTTTTTT. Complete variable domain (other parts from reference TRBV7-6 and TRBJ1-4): GAGVSQSPRYKVTKRGQDVALRCDPISGHVSLYWYRQALGQGPEFLTYFNYEAQQDKSGLPNDRFSAERPEGSISTLTIQRTEQRDSAMYRCASSLEVSATNEKLFFGSGTQLSVL.

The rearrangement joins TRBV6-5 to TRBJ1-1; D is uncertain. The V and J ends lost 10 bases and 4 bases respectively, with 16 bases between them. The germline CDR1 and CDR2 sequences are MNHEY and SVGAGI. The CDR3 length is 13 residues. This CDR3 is CATNRVRGTEAFF. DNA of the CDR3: TGTGCCACGAACCGGGTGCGGGGCACTGAAGCTTTCTTT.

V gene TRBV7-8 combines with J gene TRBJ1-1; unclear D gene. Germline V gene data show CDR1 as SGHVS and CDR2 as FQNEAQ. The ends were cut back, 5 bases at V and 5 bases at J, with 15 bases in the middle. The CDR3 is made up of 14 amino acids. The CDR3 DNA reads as TGTGCCAGCAGCCCCAGGCCGGTGGTAACTGAAGCTTTCTTT. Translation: CASSPRPVVTEAFF.

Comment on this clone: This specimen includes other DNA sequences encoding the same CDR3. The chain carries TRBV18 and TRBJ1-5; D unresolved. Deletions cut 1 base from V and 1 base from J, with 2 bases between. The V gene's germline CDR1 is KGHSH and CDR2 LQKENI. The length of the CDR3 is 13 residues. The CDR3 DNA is TGTGCCAGCTCACCACAGAGCAATCAGCCCCAGCATTTT. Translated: CASSPQSNQPQHF.

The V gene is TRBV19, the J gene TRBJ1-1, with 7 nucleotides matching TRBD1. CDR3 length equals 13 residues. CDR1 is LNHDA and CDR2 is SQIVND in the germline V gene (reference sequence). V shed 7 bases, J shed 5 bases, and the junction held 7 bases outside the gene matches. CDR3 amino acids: CASNLDRATEAFF. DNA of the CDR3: TGTGCCAGTAACTTAGACAGGGCTACTGAAGCTTTCTTT.

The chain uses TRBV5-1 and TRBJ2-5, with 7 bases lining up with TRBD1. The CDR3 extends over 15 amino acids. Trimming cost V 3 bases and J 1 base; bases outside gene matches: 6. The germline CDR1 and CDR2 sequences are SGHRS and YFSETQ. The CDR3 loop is CASSSSGTAQETQYF. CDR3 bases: TGCGCCAGCAGCTCCTCCGGGACAGCCCAAGAGACCCAGTACTTC.

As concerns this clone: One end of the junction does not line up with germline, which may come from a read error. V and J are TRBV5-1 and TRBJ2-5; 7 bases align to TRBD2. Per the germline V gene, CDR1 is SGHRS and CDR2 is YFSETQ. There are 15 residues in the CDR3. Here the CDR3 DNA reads TGCGCCAGCAGCTACACCGGGACTAACAAGAGAGAGTCGAACTTC. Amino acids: CASSYTGTNKRESNF. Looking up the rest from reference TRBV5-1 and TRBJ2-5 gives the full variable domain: KAGVTQTPRYLIKTRGQQVTLSCSPISGHRSVSWYQQTPGQGLQFLFEYFSETQRNKGNFPGRFSGRQFSNSRSEMNVSTLELGDSALYLCASSYTGTNKRESNFGPGTRLLVL.

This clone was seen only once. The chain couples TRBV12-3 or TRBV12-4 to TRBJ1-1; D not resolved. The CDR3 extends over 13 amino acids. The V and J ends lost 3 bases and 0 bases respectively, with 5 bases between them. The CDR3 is CASSLGLNTEAFF. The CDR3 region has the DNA TGTGCCAGCAGTTTGGGCCTGAACACTGAAGCTTTCTTT.